This T cell receptor (beta chain) stems from a study of T cells after yellow fever vaccination. The germline V gene encodes CDR1 MDHEN and CDR2 SYDVKM. The length of the CDR3 is 12 residues. With 4 bases removed from V and 6 bases from J, the gap between germline ends came to 7 bases. There are a few counts of this clonotype. MiXCR, applied by TCRdb to the 5' RACE reads, yields one record per CDR3 protein. In the table there are under 95,000 distinct CDR3 sequences, around 7% of which are singletons. The sample in question was CD8+ T cells sorted from PBMCs, obtained roughly 10 days after the first yellow fever vaccination. The sequence came from a man between 18 and 29 years old who received the YFV17D yellow fever vaccine. The V gene is TRBV28, the J gene TRBJ2-1; the D is unclear. CDR3 sequence: CASSSDLNEQFF. The CDR3 DNA reads TGTGCCAGCAGTTCGGACCTCAATGAGCAGTTCTTC. The full variable domain, in which reference TRBV28 and TRBJ2-1 provide the parts outside the CDR3, is DVKVTQSSRYLVKRTGEKVFLECVQDMDHENMFWYRQDPGLGLRLIYFSYDVKMKEKGDIPEGYSVSREKKERFSLILESASTNQTSMYLCASSSDLNEQFFGPGTRLTVL.